This T cell receptor (beta chain) was recorded in a study of cytomegalovirus exposure and HLA in healthy donors. As for this clone: As yet, its antigen is unknown. Compared with germline, one end of the junction differs, possibly owing to a read error.

Study-wide results and caveats: Three CMV-associated chains were confirmed in vitro to be specific for CMV antigens. Highly shared variants forming one cluster were likely a sequencing artifact. It was assumed in the presence/absence analyses that sequencing depth was roughly uniform across donors.

The CDR3 totals 13 residues. CDR1 and CDR2 (germline): SSHAT, FNYEAQ (reference sequence). PCR was performed using 60 Vbeta and 13 Jbeta primers. As handled by the study authors: Later work found 65 million to 90 million unique TCR beta chains, with about 10 million shared. This table comes from immunoSEQ multiplex PCR, and its TCRdb copy is limited to in-frame clones, with some not included. V and J calls and clone size follow that table, whereas D and trimming were derived from the DNA. This sample has fewer than 200,000 clones, with more than 70% found just once. The sequenced sample consisted of PBMCs. V gene TRBV7-7 combines with J gene TRBJ2-7; 7 bases fit TRBD1. This clonotype originated in a woman in her forties or fifties in good health and CMV-seropositive. As DNA, the CDR3 is TGTGCTAGCAGCCCTGACAGGGTGGGCGAGCAGTACTTC. It is translated as CASSPDRVGEQYF.